This T cell receptor (beta chain) is drawn from a study of CD8 T cells in Susac syndrome. This CDR3 has 13 amino acids. Trimming pared 5 bases from V and 4 bases from J, leaving 11 bases between. Germline V gene data show CDR1 as LGHNA and CDR2 as YSLEER. RNA, at about 0.5 to 1 ug, was reverse transcribed with random hexamers. Coverage of TCR beta CDR3 amplification by immunoSEQ multiplex PCR extended to 54 Vbeta and 13 Jbeta. TCRdb ran MiXCR on the immunoSEQ multiplex PCR reads and lists one entry per CDR3 protein. The sample includes 150,000 to 180,000 distinct CDR3 sequences, about 95% of them seen just once. Study-wide points: The study admitted that it had a relatively small number of individuals in its TCR sequencing and HLA analysis.

As for this clonotype: Its antigen is still unknown.

This sequence was found in a human donor with Susac syndrome. Input material: CD4+ T cells from PBMCs. V is TRBV4-3 and J is TRBJ1-2, with D perhaps matching TRBD1 (5 bases). CDR3 bases: TGCGCCAGCAGCGCTGACAGTCTCTATGGCTACACCTTC. This encodes CASSADSLYGYTF.